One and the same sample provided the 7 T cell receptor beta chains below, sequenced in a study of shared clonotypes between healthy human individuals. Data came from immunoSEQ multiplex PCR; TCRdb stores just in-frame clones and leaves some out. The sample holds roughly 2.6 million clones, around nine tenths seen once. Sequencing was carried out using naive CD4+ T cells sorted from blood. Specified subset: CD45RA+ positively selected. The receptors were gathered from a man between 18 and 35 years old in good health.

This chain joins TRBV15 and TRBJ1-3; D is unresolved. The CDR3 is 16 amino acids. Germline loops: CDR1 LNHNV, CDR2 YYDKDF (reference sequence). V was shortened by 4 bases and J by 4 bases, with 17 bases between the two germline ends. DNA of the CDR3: TGTGCCACCAGCACACCGGACCCGGGAGTAGGAAACACCATATATTTT. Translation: CATSTPDPGVGNTIYF.

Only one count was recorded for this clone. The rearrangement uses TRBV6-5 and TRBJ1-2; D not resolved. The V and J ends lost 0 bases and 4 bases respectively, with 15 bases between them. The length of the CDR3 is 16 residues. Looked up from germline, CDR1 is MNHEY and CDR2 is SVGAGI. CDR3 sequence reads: CASSYSPKTAAYGYTF. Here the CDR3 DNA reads TGTGCCAGCAGTTACTCCCCCAAAACTGCAGCCTATGGCTACACCTTC.

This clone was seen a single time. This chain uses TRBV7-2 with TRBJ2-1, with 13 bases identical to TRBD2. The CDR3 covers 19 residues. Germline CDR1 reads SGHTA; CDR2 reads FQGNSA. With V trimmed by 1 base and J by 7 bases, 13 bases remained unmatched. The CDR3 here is CASSLGLGTSGILRNEQFF. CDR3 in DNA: TGTGCCAGCAGCTTAGGGCTAGGGACTAGCGGGATTCTCCGGAATGAGCAGTTCTTC.

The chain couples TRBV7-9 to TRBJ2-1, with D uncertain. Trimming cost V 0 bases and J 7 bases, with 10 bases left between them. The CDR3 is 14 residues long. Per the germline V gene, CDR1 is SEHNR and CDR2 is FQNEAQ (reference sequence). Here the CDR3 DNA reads TGTGCCAGCAGCTTAGCGCATCTGGGGAATGAGCAGTTCTTC. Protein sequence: CASSLAHLGNEQFF.

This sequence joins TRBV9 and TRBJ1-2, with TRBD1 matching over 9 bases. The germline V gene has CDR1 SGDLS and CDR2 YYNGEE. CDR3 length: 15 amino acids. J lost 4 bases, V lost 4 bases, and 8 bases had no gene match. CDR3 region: CASSPRDRAIYGYTF. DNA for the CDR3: TGTGCCAGCAGCCCCCGGGACAGGGCGATCTATGGCTACACCTTC. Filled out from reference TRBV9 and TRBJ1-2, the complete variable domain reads DSGVTQTPKHLITATGQRVTLRCSPRSGDLSVYWYQQSLDQGLQFLIQYYNGEERAKGNILERFSAQQFPDLHSELNLSSLELGDSALYFCASSPRDRAIYGYTFGSGTRLTVV.

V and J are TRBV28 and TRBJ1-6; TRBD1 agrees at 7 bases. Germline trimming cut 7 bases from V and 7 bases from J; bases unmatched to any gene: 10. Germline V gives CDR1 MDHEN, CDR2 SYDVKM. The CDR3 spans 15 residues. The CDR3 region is CASNFQDRKNSPLHF. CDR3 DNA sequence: TGTGCCAGCAATTTTCAGGACAGGAAGAATTCACCCCTCCACTTT.

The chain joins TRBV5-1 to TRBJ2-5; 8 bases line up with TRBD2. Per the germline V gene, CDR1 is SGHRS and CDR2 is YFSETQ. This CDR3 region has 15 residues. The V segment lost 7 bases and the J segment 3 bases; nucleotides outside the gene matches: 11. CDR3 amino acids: CASGPSSGSKETQYF. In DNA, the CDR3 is TGCGCCAGCGGCCCCTCCAGCGGGAGTAAAGAGACCCAGTACTTC.